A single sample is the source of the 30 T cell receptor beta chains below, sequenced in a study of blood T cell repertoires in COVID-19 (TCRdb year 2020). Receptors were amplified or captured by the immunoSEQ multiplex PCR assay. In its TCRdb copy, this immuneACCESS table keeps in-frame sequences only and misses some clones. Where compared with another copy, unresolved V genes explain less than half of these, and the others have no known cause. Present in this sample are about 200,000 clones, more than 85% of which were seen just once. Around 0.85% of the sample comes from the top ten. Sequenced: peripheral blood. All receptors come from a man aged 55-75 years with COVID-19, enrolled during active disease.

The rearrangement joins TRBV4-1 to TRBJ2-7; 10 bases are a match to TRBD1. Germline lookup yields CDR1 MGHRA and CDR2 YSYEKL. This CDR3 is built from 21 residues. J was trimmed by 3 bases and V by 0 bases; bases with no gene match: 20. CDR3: CASSQDLDRGSQRRGGYEQYF. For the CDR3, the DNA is TGCGCCAGCAGCCAAGATTTGGACAGGGGGAGCCAGAGGAGAGGTGGCTACGAGCAGTACTTC.

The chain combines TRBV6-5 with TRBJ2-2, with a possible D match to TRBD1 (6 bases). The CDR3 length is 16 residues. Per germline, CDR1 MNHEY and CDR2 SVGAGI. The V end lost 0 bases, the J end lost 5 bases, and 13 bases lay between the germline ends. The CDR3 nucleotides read TGTGCCAGCAGTTACTCATTCACAGGGTCAACCGGGGAGCTGTTTTTT. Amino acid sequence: CASSYSFTGSTGELFF.

The CDR3 protein is CASSSGGDYGYTF. CDR3 DNA: TGTGCCAGCAGCTCGGGCGGGGACTATGGCTACACCTTC. The V gene is TRBV7-3, the J gene TRBJ1-2; no clear D. CDR3 size: 13 residues. The germline gives CDR1 SGHTA, CDR2 FQGTGA. V lost 4 bases, J lost 3 bases, and 9 bases lay in between.

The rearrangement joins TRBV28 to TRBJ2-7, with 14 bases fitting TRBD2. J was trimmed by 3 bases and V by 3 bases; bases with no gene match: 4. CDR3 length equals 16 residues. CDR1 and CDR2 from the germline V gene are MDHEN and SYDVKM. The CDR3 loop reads CASSLPGTSGSYEQYF. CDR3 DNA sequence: TGTGCCAGCAGTTTGCCCGGGACTAGCGGGAGCTACGAGCAGTACTTC.

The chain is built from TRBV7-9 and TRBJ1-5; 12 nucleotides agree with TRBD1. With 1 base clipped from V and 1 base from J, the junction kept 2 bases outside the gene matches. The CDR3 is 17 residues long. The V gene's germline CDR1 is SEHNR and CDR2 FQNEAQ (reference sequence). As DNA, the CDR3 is TGTGCCAGCAGCTTAGGGGACAGGGGGCGAAGCAATCAGCCCCAGCATTTT. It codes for CASSLGDRGRSNQPQHF.

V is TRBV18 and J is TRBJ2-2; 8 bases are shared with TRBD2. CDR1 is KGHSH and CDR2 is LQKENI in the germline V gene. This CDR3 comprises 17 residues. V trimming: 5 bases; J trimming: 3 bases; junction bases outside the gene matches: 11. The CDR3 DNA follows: TGTGCCAGCTCATCTGGTACAGCGGGAGCCTACACCGGGGAGCTGTTTTTT. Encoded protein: CASSSGTAGAYTGELFF.

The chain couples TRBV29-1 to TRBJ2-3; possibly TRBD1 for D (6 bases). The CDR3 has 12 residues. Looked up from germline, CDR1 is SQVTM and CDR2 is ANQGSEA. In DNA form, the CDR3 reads TGCGGTGGATACAGGGGCACAGATACGCAGTATTTT. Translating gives CGGYRGTDTQYF.

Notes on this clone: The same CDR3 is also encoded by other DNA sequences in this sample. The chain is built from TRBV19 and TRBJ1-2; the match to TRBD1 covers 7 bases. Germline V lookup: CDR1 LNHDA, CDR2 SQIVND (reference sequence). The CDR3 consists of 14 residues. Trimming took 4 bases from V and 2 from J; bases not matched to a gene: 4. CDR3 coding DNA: TGTGCCAGTAGTAGAGACAGGGCCAACTATGGCTACACCTTC. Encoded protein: CASSRDRANYGYTF.

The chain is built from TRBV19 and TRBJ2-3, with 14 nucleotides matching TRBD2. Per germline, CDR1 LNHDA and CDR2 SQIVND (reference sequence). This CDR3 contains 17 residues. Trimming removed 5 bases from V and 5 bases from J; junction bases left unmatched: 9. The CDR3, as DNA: TGTGCCAGTAGTCCGACTAGCGGGGGGGCCCACGGAGATACGCAGTATTTT. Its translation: CASSPTSGGAHGDTQYF.

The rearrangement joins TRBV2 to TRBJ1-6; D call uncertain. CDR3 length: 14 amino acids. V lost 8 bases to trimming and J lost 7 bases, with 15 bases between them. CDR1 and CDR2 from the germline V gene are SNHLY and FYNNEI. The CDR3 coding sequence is TGTGCCAGCCGCGGAGTAACAATCAATTCACCCCTCCACTTT. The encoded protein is CASRGVTINSPLHF.

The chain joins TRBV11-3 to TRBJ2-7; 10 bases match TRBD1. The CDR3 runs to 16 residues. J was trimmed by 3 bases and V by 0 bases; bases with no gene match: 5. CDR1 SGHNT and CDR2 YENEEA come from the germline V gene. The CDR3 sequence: CASSLDSGTGVYEQYF. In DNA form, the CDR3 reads TGTGCCAGCAGCTTAGATAGTGGGACAGGGGTCTACGAGCAGTACTTC.

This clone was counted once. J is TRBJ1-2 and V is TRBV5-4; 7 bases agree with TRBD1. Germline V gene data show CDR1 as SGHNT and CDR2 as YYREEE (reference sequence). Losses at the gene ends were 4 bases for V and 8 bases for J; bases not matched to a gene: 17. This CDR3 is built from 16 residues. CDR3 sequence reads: CASSPAFRGAEGGYTF. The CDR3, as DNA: TGTGCCAGCAGCCCAGCATTCAGGGGGGCCGAGGGGGGCTACACCTTC.

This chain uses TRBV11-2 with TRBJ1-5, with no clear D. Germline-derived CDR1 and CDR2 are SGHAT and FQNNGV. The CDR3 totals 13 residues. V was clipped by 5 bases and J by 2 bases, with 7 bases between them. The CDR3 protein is CASSPSGNQPQHF. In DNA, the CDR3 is TGTGCCAGCAGCCCGTCGGGCAATCAGCCCCAGCATTTT. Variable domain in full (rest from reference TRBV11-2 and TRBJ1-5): EAGVAQSPRYKIIEKRQSVAFWCNPISGHATLYWYQQILGQGPKLLIQFQNNGVVDDSQLPKDRFSAERLKGVDSTLKIQPAKLEDSAVYLCASSPSGNQPQHFGDGTRLSIL.

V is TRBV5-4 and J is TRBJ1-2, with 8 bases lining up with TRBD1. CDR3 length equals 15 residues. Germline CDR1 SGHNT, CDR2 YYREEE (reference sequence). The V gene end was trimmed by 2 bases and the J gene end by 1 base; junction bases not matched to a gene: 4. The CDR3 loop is CASSFSGQGNYGYTF. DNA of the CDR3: TGTGCCAGCAGCTTCTCCGGACAGGGTAACTATGGCTACACCTTC.

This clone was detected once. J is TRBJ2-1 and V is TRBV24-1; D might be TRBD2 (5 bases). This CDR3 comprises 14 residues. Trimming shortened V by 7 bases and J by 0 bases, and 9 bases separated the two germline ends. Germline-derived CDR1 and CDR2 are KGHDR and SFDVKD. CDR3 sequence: CATSPAGSYNEQFF. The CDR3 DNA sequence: TGTGCCACCAGCCCCGCGGGCTCCTACAATGAGCAGTTCTTC.

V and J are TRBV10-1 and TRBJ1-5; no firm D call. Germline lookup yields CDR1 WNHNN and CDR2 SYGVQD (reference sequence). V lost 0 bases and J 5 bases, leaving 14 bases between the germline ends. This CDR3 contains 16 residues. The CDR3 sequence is CASSESSGPSDQPQHF. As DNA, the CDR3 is TGCGCCAGCAGTGAGTCGAGCGGCCCCTCAGATCAGCCCCAGCATTTT.

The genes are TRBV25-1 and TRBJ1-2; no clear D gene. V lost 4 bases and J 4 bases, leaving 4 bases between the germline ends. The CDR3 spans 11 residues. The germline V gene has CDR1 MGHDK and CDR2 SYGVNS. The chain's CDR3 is CASSGVYGYTF. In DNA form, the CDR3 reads TGTGCCAGCAGTGGAGTCTATGGCTACACCTTC.

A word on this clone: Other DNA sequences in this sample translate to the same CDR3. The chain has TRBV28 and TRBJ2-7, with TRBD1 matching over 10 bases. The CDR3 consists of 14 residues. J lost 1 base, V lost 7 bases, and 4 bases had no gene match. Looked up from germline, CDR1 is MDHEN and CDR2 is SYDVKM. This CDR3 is CASTRTGGSYEQYF. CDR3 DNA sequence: TGTGCCAGCACCAGGACAGGGGGGTCCTACGAGCAGTACTTC. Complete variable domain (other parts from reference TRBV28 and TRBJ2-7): DVKVTQSSRYLVKRTGEKVFLECVQDMDHENMFWYRQDPGLGLRLIYFSYDVKMKEKGDIPEGYSVSREKKERFSLILESASTNQTSMYLCASTRTGGSYEQYFGPGTRLTVT.

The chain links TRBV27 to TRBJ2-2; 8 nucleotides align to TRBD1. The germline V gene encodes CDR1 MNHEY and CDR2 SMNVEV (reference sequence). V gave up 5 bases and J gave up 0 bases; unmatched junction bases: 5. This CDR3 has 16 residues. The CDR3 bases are TGTGCCAGCAGTCCCTGGGGACAGGCGAACACCGGGGAGCTGTTTTTT. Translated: CASSPWGQANTGELFF.

The CDR3 loop is CASSMGQGSYEQYF. CDR3 in DNA: TGTGCCAGCAGCATGGGACAGGGCTCCTACGAGCAGTACTTC. J is TRBJ2-7 and V is TRBV5-5; TRBD1 matches at 9 bases. The CDR3 length is 14 residues. The V gene end was trimmed by 4 bases and the J gene end by 0 bases; junction bases not matched to a gene: 2. From germline, CDR1 is SGHKS and CDR2 YYEKEE (reference sequence).

Here the CDR3 reads CASSEGQVGPSGNTIYF. CDR3 sequence (DNA): TGTGCCAGCAGTGAGGGACAGGTGGGACCCTCTGGAAACACCATATATTTT. The V call is TRBV28, the J call TRBJ1-3; TRBD1 matches 8 bases. The CDR3 is made up of 17 amino acids. V shed 5 bases, J shed 0 bases, and the junction held 9 bases outside the gene matches. The germline V gene has CDR1 MDHEN and CDR2 SYDVKM.

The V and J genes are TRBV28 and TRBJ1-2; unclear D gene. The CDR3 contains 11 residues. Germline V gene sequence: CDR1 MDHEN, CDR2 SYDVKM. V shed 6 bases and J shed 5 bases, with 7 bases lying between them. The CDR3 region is CASSRLYGYTF. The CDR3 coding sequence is TGTGCCAGCAGCCGACTTTATGGCTACACCTTC.

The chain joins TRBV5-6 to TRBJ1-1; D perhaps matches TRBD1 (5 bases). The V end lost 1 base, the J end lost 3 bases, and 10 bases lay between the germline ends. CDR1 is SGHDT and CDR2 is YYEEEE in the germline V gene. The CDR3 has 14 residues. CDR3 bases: TGTGCCAGCAGCTTGAACAGGAGGGACACTGAAGCTTTCTTT. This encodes CASSLNRRDTEAFF.

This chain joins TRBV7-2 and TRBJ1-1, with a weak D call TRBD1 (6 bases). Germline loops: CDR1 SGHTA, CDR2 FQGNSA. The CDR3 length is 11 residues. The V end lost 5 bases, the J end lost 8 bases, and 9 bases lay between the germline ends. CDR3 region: CASSPDREAFF. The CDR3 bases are TGTGCCAGCAGCCCAGACAGGGAAGCTTTCTTT.

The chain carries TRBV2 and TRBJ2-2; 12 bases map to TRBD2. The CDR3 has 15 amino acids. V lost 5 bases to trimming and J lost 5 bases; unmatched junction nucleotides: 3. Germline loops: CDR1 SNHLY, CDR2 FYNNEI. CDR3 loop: CASSLTSGSTGELFF. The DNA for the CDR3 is TGTGCCAGCAGTTTGACTAGCGGGAGTACCGGGGAGCTGTTTTTT.

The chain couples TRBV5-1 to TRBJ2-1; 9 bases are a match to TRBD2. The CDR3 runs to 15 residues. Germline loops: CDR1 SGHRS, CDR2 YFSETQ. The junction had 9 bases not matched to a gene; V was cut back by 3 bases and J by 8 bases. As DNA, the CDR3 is TGCGCCAGCAGCTATACAGCGGGAGGCGGAGATGAGCAGTTCTTC. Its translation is CASSYTAGGGDEQFF.

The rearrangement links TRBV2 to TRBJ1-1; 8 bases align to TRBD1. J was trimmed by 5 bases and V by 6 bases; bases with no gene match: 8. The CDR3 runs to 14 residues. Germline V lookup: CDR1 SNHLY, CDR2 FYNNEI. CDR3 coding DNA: TGTGCCAGCAGGAGGACAGGGCGCGAGACTGAAGCTTTCTTT. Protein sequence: CASRRTGRETEAFF.

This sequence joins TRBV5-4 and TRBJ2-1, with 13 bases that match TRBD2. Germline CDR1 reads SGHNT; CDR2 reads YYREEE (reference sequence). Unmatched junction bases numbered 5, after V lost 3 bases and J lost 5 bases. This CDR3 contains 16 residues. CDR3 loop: CASSSRLAGGNNEQFF. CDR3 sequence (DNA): TGTGCCAGCAGCTCCCGACTAGCGGGAGGAAACAATGAGCAGTTCTTC.

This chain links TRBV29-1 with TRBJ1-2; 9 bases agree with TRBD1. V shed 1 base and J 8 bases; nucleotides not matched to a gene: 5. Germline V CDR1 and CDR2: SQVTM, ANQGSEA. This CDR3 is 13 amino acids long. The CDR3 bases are TGCAGCGTTGAAGCCATGGGACAGGGAGGCTACACCTTC. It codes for CSVEAMGQGGYTF.

CDR3 coding DNA: TGTGCCAGCAGCCAAGGTGGGGGACTAGCGGGAGAAGAGACCCAGTACTTC. Protein: CASSQGGGLAGEETQYF. This chain connects TRBV4-2 to TRBJ2-5, with 14 nucleotides matching TRBD2. There are 17 residues in the CDR3. Germline V gene sequence: CDR1 LGHNA, CDR2 YNFKEQ. V dropped 1 base and J dropped 3; count of bases not matched to a gene: 4.